The 2 T cell receptor beta chains below all came from one sample that was sequenced in a study of blood T cell repertoires in COVID-19. Measured with immunoSEQ multiplex PCR; TCRdb has only the in-frame clones, and not every one. The table shows 130,000 or so clones, with around 83% occurring only once. The sequencing input was PBMCs or T cells enriched from blood (not recorded which). These receptors were obtained from a young man who had recovered from COVID-19.

The rearrangement joins TRBV15 to TRBJ2-2; possible D gene TRBD2, 7 bases. This CDR3 has 15 residues. Germline lookup yields CDR1 LNHNV and CDR2 YYDKDF (reference sequence). Deletions cut 8 bases from V and 5 bases from J, with 18 bases between. The CDR3 nucleotides are TGTGCCACCCGCTCTACGGGGGGCTATACCGGGGAGCTGTTTTTT. Amino acid sequence: CATRSTGGYTGELFF.

This chain joins TRBV20-1 and TRBJ2-1; possibly TRBD1 for D (6 bases). The V gene's germline CDR1 is DFQATT and CDR2 SNEGSKA (reference sequence). Deletions cut 3 bases from V and 9 bases from J, with 12 bases between. This CDR3 has 12 residues. CDR3 DNA: TGCAGTGCTAGTAACAGGGCCGGTGAGCAGTTCTTC. Amino acid sequence: CSASNRAGEQFF.